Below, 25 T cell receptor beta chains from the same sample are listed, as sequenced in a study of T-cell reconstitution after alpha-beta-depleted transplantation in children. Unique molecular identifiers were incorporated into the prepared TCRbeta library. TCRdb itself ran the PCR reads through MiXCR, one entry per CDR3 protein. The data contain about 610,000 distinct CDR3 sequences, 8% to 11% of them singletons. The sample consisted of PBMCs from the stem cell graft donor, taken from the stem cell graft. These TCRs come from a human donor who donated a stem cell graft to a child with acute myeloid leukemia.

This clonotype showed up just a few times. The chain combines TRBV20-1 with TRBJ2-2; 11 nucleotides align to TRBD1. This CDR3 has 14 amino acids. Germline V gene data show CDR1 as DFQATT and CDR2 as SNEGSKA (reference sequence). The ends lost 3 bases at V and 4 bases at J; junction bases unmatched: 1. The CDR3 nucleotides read TGCAGTGCTAGCGGGACAGGGGGCACCGGGGAGCTGTTTTTT. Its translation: CSASGTGGTGELFF.

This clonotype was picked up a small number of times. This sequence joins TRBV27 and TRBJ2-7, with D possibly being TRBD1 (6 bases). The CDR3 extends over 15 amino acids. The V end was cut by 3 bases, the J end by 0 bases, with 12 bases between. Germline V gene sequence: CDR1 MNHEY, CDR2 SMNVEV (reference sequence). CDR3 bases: TGTGCCAGCAGTTTCTCAGGGGTTGGCTCCTACGAGCAGTACTTC. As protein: CASSFSGVGSYEQYF.

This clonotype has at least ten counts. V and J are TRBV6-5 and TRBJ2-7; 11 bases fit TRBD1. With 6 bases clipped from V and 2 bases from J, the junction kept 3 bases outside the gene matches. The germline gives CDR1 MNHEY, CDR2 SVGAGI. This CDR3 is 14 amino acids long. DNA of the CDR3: TGTGCCAGCAGCGGGACAGGGGGACCCTACGAGCAGTACTTC. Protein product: CASSGTGGPYEQYF.

Here the CDR3 reads CASSRGGQGAYGYTF. CDR3 coding DNA: TGTGCCAGCAGCCGAGGGGGACAGGGGGCGTATGGCTACACCTTC. The J gene is TRBJ1-2, the V gene TRBV7-9, with 12 bases lining up with TRBD1. This CDR3 comprises 15 residues. The V segment lost 5 bases and the J segment 5 bases; nucleotides outside the gene matches: 6. Germline assignment: CDR1 SEHNR and CDR2 FQNEAQ (reference sequence).

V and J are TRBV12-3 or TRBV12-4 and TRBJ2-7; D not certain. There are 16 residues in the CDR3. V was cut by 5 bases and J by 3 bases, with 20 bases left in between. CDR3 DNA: TGTGCCAGCAGTCCGAGGATACAACTATACTACTACGAGCAGTACTTC. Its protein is CASSPRIQLYYYEQYF.

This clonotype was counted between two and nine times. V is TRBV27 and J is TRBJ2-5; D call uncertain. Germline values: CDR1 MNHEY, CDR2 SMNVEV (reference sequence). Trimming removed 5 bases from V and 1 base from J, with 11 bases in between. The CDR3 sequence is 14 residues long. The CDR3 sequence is CASSLSPLQETQYF. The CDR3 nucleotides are TGTGCCAGCAGTCTTAGCCCCCTCCAAGAGACCCAGTACTTC.

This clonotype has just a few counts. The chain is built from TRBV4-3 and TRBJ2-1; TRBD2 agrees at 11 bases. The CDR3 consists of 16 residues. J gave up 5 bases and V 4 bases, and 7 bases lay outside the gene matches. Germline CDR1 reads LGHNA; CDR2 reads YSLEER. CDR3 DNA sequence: TGCGCCAGCAGCCCCTCGGGACTAGCGGAAGACAATGAGCAGTTCTTC. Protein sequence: CASSPSGLAEDNEQFF.

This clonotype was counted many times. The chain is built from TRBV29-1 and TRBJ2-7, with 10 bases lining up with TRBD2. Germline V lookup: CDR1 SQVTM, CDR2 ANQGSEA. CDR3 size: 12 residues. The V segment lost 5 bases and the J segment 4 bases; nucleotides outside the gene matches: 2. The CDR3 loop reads CSVKAGGYEQYF. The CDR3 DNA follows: TGCAGCGTTAAAGCGGGAGGGTACGAGCAGTACTTC.

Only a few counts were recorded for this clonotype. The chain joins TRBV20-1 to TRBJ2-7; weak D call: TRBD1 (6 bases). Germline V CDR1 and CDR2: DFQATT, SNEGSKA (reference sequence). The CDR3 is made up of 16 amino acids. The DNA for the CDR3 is TGCTGCGCACGTAGGGGGAGTAATATAGGGTCCTACGAGCAGTACTTC. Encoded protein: CCARRGSNIGSYEQYF.

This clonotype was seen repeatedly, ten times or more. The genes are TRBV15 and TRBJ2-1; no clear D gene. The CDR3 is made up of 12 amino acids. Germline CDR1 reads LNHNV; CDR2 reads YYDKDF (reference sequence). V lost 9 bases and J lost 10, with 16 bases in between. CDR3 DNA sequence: TGTGCCACGGGCCTGTTCACGGGCGAGCAGTTCTTC. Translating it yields CATGLFTGEQFF.

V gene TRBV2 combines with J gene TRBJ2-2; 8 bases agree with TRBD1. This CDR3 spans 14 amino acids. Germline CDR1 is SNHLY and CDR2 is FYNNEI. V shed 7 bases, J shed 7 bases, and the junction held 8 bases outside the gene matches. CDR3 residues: CASTGQGRSGELFF. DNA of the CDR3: TGTGCCAGCACAGGACAGGGTAGGAGCGGGGAGCTGTTTTTT.

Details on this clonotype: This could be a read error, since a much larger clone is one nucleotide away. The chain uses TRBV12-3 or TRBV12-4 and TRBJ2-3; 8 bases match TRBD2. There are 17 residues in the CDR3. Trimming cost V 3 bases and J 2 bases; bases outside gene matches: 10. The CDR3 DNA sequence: TGTGCCAGCAGTTTCCGGACTGGCGGGAGGTACACAGATACGCAGTATTTT. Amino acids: CASSFRTGGRYTDTQYF.

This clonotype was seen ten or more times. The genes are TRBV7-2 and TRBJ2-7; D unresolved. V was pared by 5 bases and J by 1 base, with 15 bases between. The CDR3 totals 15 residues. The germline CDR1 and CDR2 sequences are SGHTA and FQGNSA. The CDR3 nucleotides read TGTGCCAGCAGCCGTTCTCCCGGCTCTTCCTACGAGCAGTACTTC. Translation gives CASSRSPGSSYEQYF.

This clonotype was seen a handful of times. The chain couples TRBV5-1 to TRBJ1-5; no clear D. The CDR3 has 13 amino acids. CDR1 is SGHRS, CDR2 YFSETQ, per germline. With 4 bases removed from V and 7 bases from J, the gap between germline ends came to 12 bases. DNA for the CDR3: TGCGCCAGCAGCCCATCCCCCCAGCAGCCCCAGCATTTT. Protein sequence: CASSPSPQQPQHF. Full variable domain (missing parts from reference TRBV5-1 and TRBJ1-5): KAGVTQTPRYLIKTRGQQVTLSCSPISGHRSVSWYQQTPGQGLQFLFEYFSETQRNKGNFPGRFSGRQFSNSRSEMNVSTLELGDSALYLCASSPSPQQPQHFGDGTRLSIL.

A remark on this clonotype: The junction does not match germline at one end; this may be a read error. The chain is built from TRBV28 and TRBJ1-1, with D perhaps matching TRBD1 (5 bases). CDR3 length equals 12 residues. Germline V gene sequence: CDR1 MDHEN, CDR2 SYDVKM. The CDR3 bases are TGTGCCAGCAGTTCTCGACAGAGGGAAGCTTTGTTT. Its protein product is CASSSRQREALF.

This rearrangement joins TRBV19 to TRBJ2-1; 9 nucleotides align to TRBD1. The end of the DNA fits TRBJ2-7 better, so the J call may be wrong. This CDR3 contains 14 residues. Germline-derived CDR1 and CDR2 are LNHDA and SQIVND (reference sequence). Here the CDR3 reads CASSGTGTSNEQYF. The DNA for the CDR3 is TGTGCCAGTAGTGGGACAGGGACGAGCAATGAGCAGTACTTC.

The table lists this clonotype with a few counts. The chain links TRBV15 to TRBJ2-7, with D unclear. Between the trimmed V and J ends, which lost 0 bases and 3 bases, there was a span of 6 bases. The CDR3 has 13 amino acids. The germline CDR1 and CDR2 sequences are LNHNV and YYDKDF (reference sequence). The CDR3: CATSRDQNYEQYF. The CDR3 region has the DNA TGTGCCACCAGCAGAGATCAGAACTACGAGCAGTACTTC. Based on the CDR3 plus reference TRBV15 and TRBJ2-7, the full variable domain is DAMVIQNPRYQVTQFGKPVTLSCSQTLNHNVMYWYQQKSSQAPKLLFHYYDKDFNNEADTPDNFQSRRPNTSFCFLDIRSPGLGDTAMYLCATSRDQNYEQYFGPGTRLTVT.

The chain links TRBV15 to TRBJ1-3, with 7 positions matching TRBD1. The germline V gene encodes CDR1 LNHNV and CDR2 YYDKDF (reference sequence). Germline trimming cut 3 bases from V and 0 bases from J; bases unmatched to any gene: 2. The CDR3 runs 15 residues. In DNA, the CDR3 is TGTGCCACCAGCAGGACAGGGAACTCTGGAAACACCATATATTTT. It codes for CATSRTGNSGNTIYF. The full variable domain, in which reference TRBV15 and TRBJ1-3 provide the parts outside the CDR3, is DAMVIQNPRYQVTQFGKPVTLSCSQTLNHNVMYWYQQKSSQAPKLLFHYYDKDFNNEADTPDNFQSRRPNTSFCFLDIRSPGLGDTAMYLCATSRTGNSGNTIYFGEGSWLTVV.

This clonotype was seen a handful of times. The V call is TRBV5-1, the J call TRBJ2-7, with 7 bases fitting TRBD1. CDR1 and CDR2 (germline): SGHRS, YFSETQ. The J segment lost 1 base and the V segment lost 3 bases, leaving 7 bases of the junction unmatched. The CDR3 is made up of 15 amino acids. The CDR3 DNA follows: TGCGCCAGCAGCTCGGTCCGGGACAGTTCCTACGAGCAGTACTTC. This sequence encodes CASSSVRDSSYEQYF.

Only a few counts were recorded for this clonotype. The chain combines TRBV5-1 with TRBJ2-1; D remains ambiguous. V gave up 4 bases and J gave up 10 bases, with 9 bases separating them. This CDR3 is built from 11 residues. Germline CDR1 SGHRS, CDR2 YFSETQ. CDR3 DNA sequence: TGCGCCAGCAGCCACGTGGGGGAGCAGTTCTTC. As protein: CASSHVGEQFF.

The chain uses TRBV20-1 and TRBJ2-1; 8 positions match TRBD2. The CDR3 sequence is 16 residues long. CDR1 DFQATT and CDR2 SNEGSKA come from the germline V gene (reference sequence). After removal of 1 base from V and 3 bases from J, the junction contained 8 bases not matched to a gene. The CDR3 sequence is CSARVASGSIYNEQFF. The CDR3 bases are TGCAGTGCTAGAGTAGCGAGCGGGAGTATCTACAATGAGCAGTTCTTC.

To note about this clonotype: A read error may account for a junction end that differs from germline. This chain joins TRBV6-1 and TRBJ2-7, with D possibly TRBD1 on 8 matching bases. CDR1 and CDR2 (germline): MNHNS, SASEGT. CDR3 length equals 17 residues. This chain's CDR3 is CASSPDREGTTSHEQYF. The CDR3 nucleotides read TGTGCCAGCAGTCCGGACAGGGAGGGGACAACCTCCCACGAGCAGTACTTC.

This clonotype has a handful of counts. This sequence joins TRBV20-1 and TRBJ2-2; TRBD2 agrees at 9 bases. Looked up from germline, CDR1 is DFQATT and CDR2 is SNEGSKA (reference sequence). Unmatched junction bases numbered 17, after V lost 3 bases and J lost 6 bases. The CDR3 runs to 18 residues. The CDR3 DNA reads TGCAGTGCTAGTACCCGAGCGGGAGGCCCTGGTTGGTCCGGGGAGCTGTTTTTT. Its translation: CSASTRAGGPGWSGELFF.

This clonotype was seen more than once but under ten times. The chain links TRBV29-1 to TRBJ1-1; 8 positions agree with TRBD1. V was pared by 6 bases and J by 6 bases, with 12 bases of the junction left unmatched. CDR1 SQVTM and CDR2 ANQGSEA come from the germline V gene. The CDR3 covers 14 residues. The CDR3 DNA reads TGCAGCGTCGCAATTCAGGGGGCAGGGGCTGAAGCTTTCTTT. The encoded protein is CSVAIQGAGAEAFF. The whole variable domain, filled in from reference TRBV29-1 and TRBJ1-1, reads SAVISQKPSRDICQRGTSLTIQCQVDSQVTMMFWYRQQPGQSLTLIATANQGSEATYESGFVIDKFPISRPNLTFSTLTVSNMSPEDSSIYLCSVAIQGAGAEAFFGQGTRLTVV.

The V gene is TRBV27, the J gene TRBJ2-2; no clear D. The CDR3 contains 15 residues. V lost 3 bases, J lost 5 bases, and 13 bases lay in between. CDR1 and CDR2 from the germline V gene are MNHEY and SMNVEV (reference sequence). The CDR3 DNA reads TGTGCCAGCAGTTTCTTGGCAGTGGGTACCGGGGAGCTGTTTTTT. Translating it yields CASSFLAVGTGELFF.